One and the same sample provided the 16 T cell receptor beta chains below, sequenced in a study of blood T cell repertoires in COVID-19. Profiling relied on immunoSEQ multiplex PCR, and the TCRdb table lists in-frame clones only, not all of them. Of tens of thousands of clones detected, 65% to 85% appear once; the ten largest clones hold more than 2.5%. Sequencing was performed on peripheral blood. Receptors were obtained from a man older than 75 with active or convalescent COVID-19.

This chain links TRBV10-3 with TRBJ1-4, with 7 positions matching TRBD1. V was clipped by 0 bases and J by 10 bases; unmatched bases: 2. Germline lookup yields CDR1 ENHRY and CDR2 SYGVKD. The CDR3 is made up of 13 amino acids. The CDR3 nucleotides are TGTGCCATCAGTGAGTCCGAGGGGGCAAAACTGTTTTTT. It translates to CAISESEGAKLFF.

The gene calls are TRBV5-1 and TRBJ1-1, with TRBD1 as a possible D gene (5 bases). Trimming pared 5 bases from V and 1 base from J, leaving 15 bases between. CDR1 and CDR2 (germline): SGHRS, YFSETQ. The CDR3 runs 15 residues. The CDR3 spells CASSPWTLSNTEAFF. CDR3 in DNA: TGCGCCAGCAGTCCATGGACACTATCGAACACTGAAGCTTTCTTT.

This clone occurred once. This sample includes further DNA sequences coding for the same CDR3. This chain uses TRBV5-1 with TRBJ2-7; the match to TRBD1 covers 7 bases. Germline CDR1 reads SGHRS; CDR2 reads YFSETQ. The CDR3 contains 13 residues. With V trimmed by 0 bases and J by 6 bases, 3 bases remained unmatched. The CDR3 sequence: CASSLGTGGEQYF. In DNA, the CDR3 is TGCGCCAGCAGCTTGGGGACAGGAGGCGAGCAGTACTTC.

The V call is TRBV3-1 (or the pseudogene TRBV3-2), the J call TRBJ2-1, with 15 positions matching TRBD2. This CDR3 has 18 residues. J gave up 4 bases and V 0 bases, and 4 bases lay outside the gene matches. The germline V gene encodes CDR1 LGHDT and CDR2 YNNKEL (reference sequence). This CDR3 is CASSQERTSGRGYNEQFF. DNA of the CDR3: TGTGCCAGCAGCCAAGAGAGGACTAGCGGGAGGGGTTACAATGAGCAGTTCTTC.

This clone has a handful of counts. The chain couples TRBV7-6 to TRBJ2-7; TRBD2 matches 9 bases. This CDR3 region has 14 residues. Germline CDR1 SGHVS, CDR2 FNYEAQ. Trimming removed 1 base from V and 7 bases from J; junction bases left unmatched: 5. In DNA form, the CDR3 reads TGTGCCAGCAGCTTAGTAGCGGGAGTAGGTGAGCAGTACTTC. Residues: CASSLVAGVGEQYF.

The chain carries TRBV5-4 and TRBJ2-5; 10 bases are shared with TRBD1. The CDR3 extends over 14 amino acids. V shed 0 bases and J 4 bases; nucleotides not matched to a gene: 0. Germline V CDR1 and CDR2: SGHNT, YYREEE (reference sequence). DNA for the CDR3: TGTGCCAGCAGCTTGGGGACAGGGGGAGAGACCCAGTACTTC. It is translated as CASSLGTGGETQYF. Looking up the rest from reference TRBV5-4 and TRBJ2-5 gives the full variable domain: ETGVTQSPTHLIKTRGQQVTLRCSSQSGHNTVSWYQQALGQGPQFIFQYYREEENGRGNFPPRFSGLQFPNYSSELNVNALELDDSALYLCASSLGTGGETQYFGPGTRLLVL.

The gene calls are TRBV4-2 and TRBJ2-3, with TRBD1 identical over 9 bases. Unmatched junction bases numbered 5, after V lost 5 bases and J lost 2 bases. Germline values: CDR1 LGHNA, CDR2 YNFKEQ. This CDR3 contains 15 residues. The CDR3 DNA follows: TGTGCCAGCAGCGCCACAGGGGGCAACACAGATACGCAGTATTTT. Protein: CASSATGGNTDTQYF.

The chain recombines TRBV6-5 with TRBJ1-5, with 9 bases matching TRBD1. V gave up 4 bases and J gave up 5 bases; unmatched junction bases: 9. This CDR3 has 16 residues. Germline-derived CDR1 and CDR2 are MNHEY and SVGAGI. The DNA of the CDR3 is TGTGCCAGCAGTTGGTACAGGGGGCTGGCGGATCAGCCCCAGCATTTT. This encodes CASSWYRGLADQPQHF.

This clone was detected only once. The chain is built from TRBV19 and TRBJ2-1, with 14 bases that match TRBD2. Germline V gene sequence: CDR1 LNHDA, CDR2 SQIVND (reference sequence). The CDR3 runs to 18 residues. V shed 4 bases, J shed 0 bases, and the junction held 5 bases outside the gene matches. CDR3: CASSTLGTSGSSYNEQFF. In DNA form, the CDR3 reads TGTGCCAGTAGTACGCTCGGGACTAGCGGGAGCTCCTACAATGAGCAGTTCTTC.

This clone was picked up a small number of times. The gene calls are TRBV19 and TRBJ1-1; 7 nucleotides agree with TRBD1. Per the germline V gene, CDR1 is LNHDA and CDR2 is SQIVND (reference sequence). With V trimmed by 5 bases and J by 1 base, 4 bases remained unmatched. This CDR3 contains 14 residues. CDR3 nucleotides: TGTGCCAGTAGTCTCCGACAGGGGAACACTGAAGCTTTCTTT. Its protein is CASSLRQGNTEAFF.

For the CDR3, the DNA is TGCGCCAGCAGCCAAGCGAGCAGGGGCCAAACCTACGAGCAGTACTTC. This gives the protein CASSQASRGQTYEQYF. The chain combines TRBV4-1 with TRBJ2-7; possibly TRBD1 for D (6 bases). CDR1 and CDR2 (germline): MGHRA, YSYEKL. V lost 1 base and J 2 bases, leaving 15 bases between the germline ends. The CDR3 has 16 amino acids.

V usage is TRBV3-1 (or the pseudogene TRBV3-2) and J usage is TRBJ2-5; perhaps TRBD2 as D (5 bases). The CDR3 is 14 residues long. Germline CDR1 reads LGHDT; CDR2 reads YNNKEL (reference sequence). The V end lost 0 bases, the J end lost 7 bases, and 12 bases lay between the germline ends. CDR3 coding DNA: TGTGCCAGCAGCCAAGATAACATGGCGGGGACCCAGTACTTC. Amino acid sequence: CASSQDNMAGTQYF.

The chain has TRBV5-1 and TRBJ1-2; D gene unclear. Deletions cut 0 bases from V and 4 bases from J, with 10 bases between. Germline V lookup: CDR1 SGHRS, CDR2 YFSETQ. The length of the CDR3 is 14 residues. As DNA, the CDR3 is TGCGCCAGCAGCTTGGGTCGGGGTATCTATGGCTACACCTTC. Protein: CASSLGRGIYGYTF.

The chain couples TRBV3-1 (or the pseudogene TRBV3-2) to TRBJ2-1; 11 bases match TRBD2. The CDR3 is made up of 18 amino acids. Losses at the gene ends were 0 bases for V and 8 bases for J; bases not matched to a gene: 12. CDR1 and CDR2 (germline): LGHDT, YNNKEL (reference sequence). The CDR3 region is CASSQDRVAGGPVDEQFF. DNA for the CDR3: TGTGCCAGCAGCCAAGATCGGGTAGCGGGGGGGCCGGTGGATGAGCAGTTCTTC.

The V and J genes are TRBV7-2 and TRBJ2-1; perhaps TRBD2 as D (5 bases). Per the germline V gene, CDR1 is SGHTA and CDR2 is FQGNSA. The length of the CDR3 is 13 residues. The V end was cut by 1 base, the J end by 7 bases, with 8 bases between. CDR3 region: CASSLGRENEQFF. CDR3 sequence (DNA): TGTGCCAGCAGCTTAGGACGGGAAAATGAGCAGTTCTTC.

This chain joins TRBV20-1 and TRBJ2-3; D is ambiguous. Trimming stripped 3 bases from V and 4 bases from J, with 11 bases between. This CDR3 is 13 amino acids long. Germline CDR1 DFQATT, CDR2 SNEGSKA (reference sequence). DNA for the CDR3: TGCAGTGCTAGTTTCCGGGTATCAGATACGCAGTATTTT. Encoded protein: CSASFRVSDTQYF.